Following are 9 T cell receptor beta chains from one sample sequenced in a study of blood T cell repertoires in COVID-19. Here immunoSEQ multiplex PCR was the method, and the copy in TCRdb shows in-frame clones only, minus some. The sample holds hundreds of thousands of clones; about 79% are singletons and the top ten take under 3.5%. Sequenced: PBMCs or T cells enriched from blood (not recorded which). The receptors stem from an older woman who had recovered from COVID-19.

V usage is TRBV24-1 and J usage is TRBJ2-2; 10 nucleotides agree with TRBD1. Germline CDR1 and CDR2: KGHDR and SFDVKD. This CDR3 region has 15 residues. V dropped 1 base and J dropped 6; count of bases not matched to a gene: 1. The CDR3 DNA reads as TGTGCCACCAGTGATTTCGGGACAGGGGCCGGGGAGCTGTTTTTT. Its translation: CATSDFGTGAGELFF.

V usage is TRBV29-1 and J usage is TRBJ1-2; 7 bases agree with TRBD1. The J segment lost 3 bases and the V segment lost 1 base, leaving 5 bases of the junction unmatched. CDR3 length equals 14 residues. Germline-derived CDR1 and CDR2 are SQVTM and ANQGSEA. The CDR3 loop is CSVEGGTDHYGYTF. The CDR3 nucleotides read TGCAGCGTTGAAGGGGGGACAGATCACTATGGCTACACCTTC.

CDR3 protein: CASSLPPMTEPNYGYTF. CDR3 nucleotide sequence: TGTGCCAGCAGTTTACCTCCCATGACGGAGCCTAACTATGGCTACACCTTC. The chain employs TRBV27 and TRBJ1-2; D is unclear. CDR1 is MNHEY and CDR2 is SMNVEV in the germline V gene (reference sequence). Deletions cut 2 bases from V and 0 bases from J, with 16 bases between. The CDR3 consists of 17 residues.

This rearrangement joins TRBV6-5 to TRBJ2-5; D is unresolved. Trimming stripped 0 bases from V and 2 bases from J, with 10 bases between. This CDR3 has 15 residues. CDR1 is MNHEY, CDR2 SVGAGI, per germline. CDR3 nucleotides: TGTGCCAGCAGTTACTCGACAACAGCTCAAGAGACCCAGTACTTC. Its protein product is CASSYSTTAQETQYF.

The chain employs TRBV2 and TRBJ1-2, with 9 nucleotides matching TRBD1. CDR1 is SNHLY, CDR2 FYNNEI, per germline. V dropped 3 bases and J dropped 7; count of bases not matched to a gene: 6. CDR3 size: 14 residues. This CDR3 reads CASSDTDRGGGYTF. The CDR3 DNA sequence: TGTGCCAGCAGTGACACGGACAGGGGCGGTGGCTACACCTTC.

This clone was found once. CDR3 DNA: TGTGCCAGCAGCGGGGGACTAGCGGCCACAGATACGCAGTATTTT. Translated, it gives CASSGGLAATDTQYF. V gene TRBV11-3 combines with J gene TRBJ2-3; TRBD2 agrees at 11 bases. V lost 5 bases and J lost 2; bases outside the gene matches: 3. Germline assignment: CDR1 SGHNT and CDR2 YENEEA. There are 15 residues in the CDR3.

The chain employs TRBV5-4 and TRBJ2-1, with D possibly matching TRBD2 (5 bases). The CDR3 has 12 residues. In germline, CDR1 is SGHNT, CDR2 YYREEE (reference sequence). The V end was cut by 0 bases, the J end by 10 bases, with 8 bases between. CDR3 protein: CASSLGRGEQFF. Here the CDR3 DNA reads TGTGCCAGCAGCTTGGGCCGGGGAGAGCAGTTCTTC.

The sample holds a few counts of this clone. The J gene is TRBJ1-4, the V gene TRBV27, with TRBD1 matching over 7 bases. This CDR3 region has 15 residues. Trimming at V came to 3 bases and at J to 5 bases, leaving 6 bases not matched to a gene. The germline CDR1 and CDR2 sequences are MNHEY and SMNVEV (reference sequence). The CDR3 sequence: CASSFFGTVNEKLFF. In DNA, the CDR3 is TGTGCCAGCAGTTTCTTCGGGACAGTCAATGAAAAACTGTTTTTT.

The V gene is TRBV5-5, the J gene TRBJ1-1; 7 bases agree with TRBD1. The germline CDR1 and CDR2 sequences are SGHKS and YYEKEE (reference sequence). The CDR3 runs to 15 residues. The trim removed 3 bases at V and 0 bases at J, leaving 5 bases unmatched. CDR3 residues: CASSSTGPLNTEAFF. The CDR3 bases are TGTGCCAGCAGCTCGACAGGGCCCTTGAACACTGAAGCTTTCTTT.